The rows below give T cell receptor beta chains drawn from one sample of a study of early T cells in non-severe SARS-CoV-2 infection. TCRdb called the 5' RACE reads again in MiXCR, with one record for every CDR3 protein. Of around 94,000 distinct CDR3 sequences in the sample, roughly 13% were seen once. What was sequenced was whole blood. Source of these receptors: an adult who was a healthcare worker with PCR-confirmed SARS-CoV-2 infection or an uninfected control (not recorded which). The CDR3 runs from the conserved cysteine through the conserved F or W. A D gene is named only where the DNA matches it firmly. Size values are once, few and many counts, or a class for expanded clones, and some rows have none.

CDR3 DNA	CDR3 protein	clone size	J gene	V gene	D gene
TGTGCCAGCAGCTTAGTTAGCGGGGGAGCGGAAGAGACCCAGTACTTC	CASSLVSGGAEETQYF	many	TRBJ2-5	TRBV5-4	TRBD2
TGTGCCAGCAGCGTAGGTCAGGGTTGGGAGACCCAGTACTTC	CASSVGQGWETQYF	few	TRBJ2-5	TRBV9	-
TGTGCCAGCAGCATGGGACAGGGAGATGGCTACACCTTC	CASSMGQGDGYTF	few	TRBJ1-2	TRBV7-2	TRBD1
TGTGCCAGCAGTTATGCCGGACTGGCCTACGAGCAGTACTTC	CASSYAGLAYEQYF	few	TRBJ2-7	TRBV6-6	-
TGTGCCAGCAGGGAGCGGGATGAGCAGTTCTTC	CASRERDEQFF	few	TRBJ2-1	TRBV6-6	-
TGTGCCAGCAGATCGGGACTAGCGGGAGCCCATCGCGAGCAGTACTTC	CASRSGLAGAHREQYF	many	TRBJ2-7	TRBV6-2/TRBV6-3	TRBD2
TGTGCCAGCAGTTACACCTTCAGACCGGACAATGAGCAGTTCTTC	CASSYTFRPDNEQFF	few	TRBJ2-1	TRBV28	-
TGTGCCAGCAGTTACAACGGACAGAACACTGAAGCTTTCTTT	CASSYNGQNTEAFF	many	TRBJ1-1	TRBV6-2/TRBV6-3	-
TGCAGCGTCCTACGCCGGGAGAATAAAGCTTTCTTT	CSVLRRENKAFF	many	TRBJ1-1	TRBV29-1	-
TGTGCCAGCAGCTTGTTCCTTTCCCAGGCGGGAGGAAGGGAGACCCAGTACTTC	CASSLFLSQAGGRETQYF	few	TRBJ2-5	TRBV5-6	TRBD2
TGTGCCAGCAGTTTAAGACATAACTATGGCTACACCTTC	CASSLRHNYGYTF	few	TRBJ1-2	TRBV12-3/TRBV12-4	-
TGTGCCAGCAGATTGAGCGGGACCTCCACCGGGGAGCTGTTTTTT	CASRLSGTSTGELFF	many	TRBJ2-2	TRBV6-1	TRBD2
TGTGCCAGCAGTTTATATACAGGGGGAATAGGAAACACCATATATTTT	CASSLYTGGIGNTIYF	many	TRBJ1-3	TRBV28	TRBD1
TGCGCCAGCAGCCCGACAGCCATCACCTACAATGAGCAGTTCTTC	CASSPTAITYNEQFF	many	TRBJ2-1	TRBV4-3	-
TGTGCCAGCAGTTTCGGGGGGGGCCAACAGTTCTTC	CASSFGGGQQFF	-	TRBJ2-1	TRBV12-3/TRBV12-4	TRBD2
TGTGCCATCAGTGAGGTGAAGGGATGGGACAATGAGCAGTTCTTC	CAISEVKGWDNEQFF	many	TRBJ2-1	TRBV10-3	-
TGTGCCAGCAGCCCCCCGAACTCCTACGAGCAGTACTTC	CASSPPNSYEQYF	-	TRBJ2-7	TRBV7-2	-
TGTGCCAGCAGCCCCCCGGGGATGGGCCTCTCCTACGAGCAGTACTTC	CASSPPGMGLSYEQYF	-	TRBJ2-7	TRBV7-8	-
TGCAGTGCTGCCGGGACGGCGAGTTCACCCCTCCACTTT	CSAAGTASSPLHF	many	TRBJ1-6	TRBV20-1	-
TGTGCCAGCAGCAAAAACTCTGGGGCCAACGTCCTGACTTTC	CASSKNSGANVLTF	many	TRBJ2-6	TRBV21-1	-
TGTGCCAGCAGCCGTGGAACGGAGAACACCATATATTTT	CASSRGTENTIYF	many	TRBJ1-3	TRBV5-6	-
TGTGCCAGCAGCGTAGCGGGAGGTCCCTACGAGCAGTACTTC	CASSVAGGPYEQYF	-	TRBJ2-7	TRBV27	TRBD2
TGTGCCAGCAGCCCGTGGAGGGGATACGAGCAGTACTTC	CASSPWRGYEQYF	many	TRBJ2-7	TRBV5-6	-
TGTGCCAGCAGAACGGGACAGTCGAAGAACACCGGGGAGCTGTTTTTT	CASRTGQSKNTGELFF	many	TRBJ2-2	TRBV6-2/TRBV6-3	TRBD1
TGCAGTGCCCCGGGACTGCGGGGATCCTACGAGCAGTACTTC	CSAPGLRGSYEQYF	once	TRBJ2-7	TRBV20-1	-
TGTGCCAGCAGCCCCGAGTCAAGACTGCTAGCCAAAAACATTCAGTACTTC	CASSPESRLLAKNIQYF	many	TRBJ2-4	TRBV27	-
TGTGCCAGCAGCTTTGATGGGGACCTATACGAGCAGTACTTC	CASSFDGDLYEQYF	-	TRBJ2-7	TRBV11-2	-
TGCAGTGCTAGAGATCCGGGACAGAGTTCATCACCCCTCCACTTT	CSARDPGQSSSPLHF	-	TRBJ1-6	TRBV20-1	TRBD1
TGCAGTGCTAGAGAGACATCCTTAACTGAAGCTTTCTTT	CSARETSLTEAFF	-	TRBJ1-1	TRBV20-1	-
TGTGCCAGCAGTTTGAACACGCAGGGGGCTTACGAGCAGTACTTC	CASSLNTQGAYEQYF	-	TRBJ2-7	TRBV12-3/TRBV12-4	TRBD1
TGTGCCAGCAGACGCAGGGTTTCAGGGTCCTACGAGCAGTACTTC	CASRRRVSGSYEQYF	-	TRBJ2-7	TRBV6-5	-
TGTGCCAGCAGCTCCGCACCTTCCGATGAAAAACTGTTTTTT	CASSSAPSDEKLFF	few	TRBJ1-4	TRBV7-9	-
TGTGCCACCAGTGACGACAATGAGCAGTTCTTC	CATSDDNEQFF	many	TRBJ2-1	TRBV24-1	-
TGTGCCAGCAGGCGGGGACAGGGTCAAGAGACCCAGTACTTC	CASRRGQGQETQYF	-	TRBJ2-5	TRBV28	TRBD1
TGCAGCGCTGGTCGGCTAGCAAGGTTTACAGATACGCAGTATTTT	CSAGRLARFTDTQYF	many	TRBJ2-3	TRBV29-1	-
TGTGCCAGCAGTTACTCGAGGGGAAGGCAGTTCTTC	CASSYSRGRQFF	few	TRBJ2-1	TRBV6-5	-
TGCGCCAGCAGCTCGGAGGGGGGGCTAGACTCCTACAATGAGCAGTTCTTC	CASSSEGGLDSYNEQFF	many	TRBJ2-1	TRBV5-1	-
TGCAGTGCTACCCGAGGGGAGGGTGAAAAACTGTTTTTT	CSATRGEGEKLFF	-	TRBJ1-4	TRBV20-1	-
TGTGCCAGTAGTATACGAAGTGATCAGCCCCAGCATTTT	CASSIRSDQPQHF	-	TRBJ1-5	TRBV19	-
TGTGCCAGCAGTAGGGGGAGCTATCCCCATGAGCAGTTCTTC	CASSRGSYPHEQFF	-	TRBJ2-1	TRBV6-5	-
TGTGCCAGCAGTTTAGACAGGAATACCTACGAGCAGTACTTC	CASSLDRNTYEQYF	many	TRBJ2-7	TRBV27	-
TGTGCCAGCAGACCGGGACAGGGGATGTGGGAGCCCCAGCATTTT	CASRPGQGMWEPQHF	many	TRBJ1-5	TRBV6-2/TRBV6-3	TRBD1
TGTGCCAGCAGGTGGAGAAATTCACCCCTCCACTTT	CASRWRNSPLHF	-	TRBJ1-6	TRBV28	-
TGTGCCAGCAGTTATAGACAGGGGGATAATTCACCCCTCCACTTT	CASSYRQGDNSPLHF	-	TRBJ1-6	TRBV6-6	TRBD1
TGTGCCAGCAGCTTCGTGGGGGAACGGAATGAGCAGTTCTTC	CASSFVGERNEQFF	-	TRBJ2-1	TRBV5-4	-
TGCAGTGCTAGAGGCTCAGTACGACAAGCCTCTGGAAACACCATATATTTT	CSARGSVRQASGNTIYF	-	TRBJ1-3	TRBV20-1	-
TGTGCCAGCAGTTCCCCGGGAGAAGACACTGAAGCTTTCTTT	CASSSPGEDTEAFF	many	TRBJ1-1	TRBV28	-
TGTGCCAGCGGAACAGGGCGCACGCACACCTTC	CASGTGRTHTF	many	TRBJ1-2	TRBV12-3/TRBV12-4	-
TGTGCCAGCAGTGAAGTGTGGGGCGGGGAGCTGTTTTTT	CASSEVWGGELFF	-	TRBJ2-2	TRBV6-1	-
TGTGCCAGCAGCCAAGGTGAACTAGTGGAGAATGAGCAGTTCTTC	CASSQGELVENEQFF	few	TRBJ2-1	TRBV7-9	-